This paragraph covers one T cell receptor beta chain sequence. The table lists this clonotype with many counts. Its antigen specificity is not known. One base away there is no much larger clone; base qualities are not given. Sequencing instrument: Illumina HiSeq 2500. Quantitative 5'-RACE with molecular barcodes was used to prepare TCR beta libraries. The study's processing was this. A new computational method, built on a probabilistic model of VDJ rearrangement, was used to identify disease-linked TCR variants. TCRdb itself trimmed the public reads at Q25 with fastp, ran MiXCR and retained productive beta chains. Identical CDR3 protein sequences are pooled into one entry, listed with their most common genes and DNA. TCRdb, not the original authors, processed these V and J calls. The sample records about 840,000 distinct CDR3 sequences, approximately 12% of which are singletons. Under 0.6% of the sample belongs to the ten largest clones.

The entry originates in a study of CD8 T cells in ankylosing spondylitis (dated by TCRdb to about 2017). For the study in its entirety: T cell receptor beta repertoires were profiled in healthy donors and ankylosing spondylitis patients so that disease-linked TCR variants could be found. The full study cohort comprised about 23 ankylosing spondylitis patients and around 100 healthy donors. Peripheral blood was sampled, and synovial fluid was additionally collected from ankylosing spondylitis patients.

Trimming takes 6 bases from V and 5 bases from J, and the germline ends sit 10 bases apart. From the germline V gene (reference sequence), CDR1 is DFQATT and CDR2 is SNEGSKA. Spanning cysteine to phenylalanine, the CDR3 consists of 11 amino acids. The retained sequence is limited to the CDR3, 33 bases, with the frame set at the first base. Broad study findings and their caveats: Significant enrichment of the disease-linked clones was reported in matched synovial fluid samples from ankylosing spondylitis patients. Blood from ankylosing spondylitis patients appeared to be characterized by a TCR beta motif made up of seven or eight highly homologous amino acid variants. The disease-linked clones showed a CD8+ phenotype and occurred at relatively low frequencies in peripheral blood. Some of the motif variants had been reported before in the synovial fluid and blood of reactive arthritis patients, a finding that suggests common disease-initiation mechanisms.

This receptor was identified in a male donor with ankylosing spondylitis. The chain links TRBV20-1 with TRBJ2-5; TRBD1 is a weak D gene call, 5 bases matching. The sequencing input was blood, either unsorted or a sorted T cell fraction (not recorded which). The DNA sequence is as follows: TGCAGTGCCCGACAGTTTGAGACCCAGTACTTC. Its protein is CSARQFETQYF.